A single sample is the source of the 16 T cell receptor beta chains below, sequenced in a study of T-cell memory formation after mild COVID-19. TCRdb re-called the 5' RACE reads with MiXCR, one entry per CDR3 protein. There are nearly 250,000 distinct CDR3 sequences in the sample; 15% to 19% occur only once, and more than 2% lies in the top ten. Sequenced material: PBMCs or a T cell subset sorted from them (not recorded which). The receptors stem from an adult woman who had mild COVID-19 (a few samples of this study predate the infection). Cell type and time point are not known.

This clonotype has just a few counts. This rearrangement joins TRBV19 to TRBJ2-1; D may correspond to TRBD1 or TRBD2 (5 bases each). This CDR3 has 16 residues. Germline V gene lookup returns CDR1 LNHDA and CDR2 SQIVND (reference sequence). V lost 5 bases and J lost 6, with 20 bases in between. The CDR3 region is CASSRRGWAQGNEQFF. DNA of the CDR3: TGTGCCAGTAGTCGTCGGGGTTGGGCGCAGGGCAATGAGCAGTTCTTC.

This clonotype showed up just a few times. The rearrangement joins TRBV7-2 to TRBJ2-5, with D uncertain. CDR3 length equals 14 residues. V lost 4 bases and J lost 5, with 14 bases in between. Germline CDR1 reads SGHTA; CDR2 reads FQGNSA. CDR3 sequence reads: CASSSRRSRETQYF. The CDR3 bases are TGTGCCAGCAGCTCACGAAGGAGTCGGGAGACCCAGTACTTC.

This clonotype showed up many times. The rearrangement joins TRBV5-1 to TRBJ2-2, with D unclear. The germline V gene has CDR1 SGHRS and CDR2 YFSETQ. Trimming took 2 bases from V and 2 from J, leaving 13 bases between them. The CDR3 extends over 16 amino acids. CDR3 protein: CASSFEAGLNTGELFF. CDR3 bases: TGCGCCAGCAGCTTTGAGGCAGGATTAAACACCGGGGAGCTGTTTTTT.

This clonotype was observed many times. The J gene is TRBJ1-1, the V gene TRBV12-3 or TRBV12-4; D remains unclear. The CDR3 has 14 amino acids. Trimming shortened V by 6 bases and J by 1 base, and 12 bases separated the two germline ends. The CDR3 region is CASSSGRANTEAFF. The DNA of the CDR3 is TGTGCCAGCAGCTCCGGACGGGCGAACACTGAAGCTTTCTTT.

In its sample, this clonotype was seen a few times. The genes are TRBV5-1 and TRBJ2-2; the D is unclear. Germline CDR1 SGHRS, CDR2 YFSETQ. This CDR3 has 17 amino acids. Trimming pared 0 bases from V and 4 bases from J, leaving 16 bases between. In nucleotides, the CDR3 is TGCGCCAGCAGCTTGGAACCGGGCCGGATACTCACCGGGGAGCTGTTTTTT. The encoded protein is CASSLEPGRILTGELFF.

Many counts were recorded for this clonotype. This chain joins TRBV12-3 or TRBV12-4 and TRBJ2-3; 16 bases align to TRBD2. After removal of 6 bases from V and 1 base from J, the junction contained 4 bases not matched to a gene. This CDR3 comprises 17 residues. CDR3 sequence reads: CASRSGLAGGRTDTQYF. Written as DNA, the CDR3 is TGTGCCAGCAGATCGGGACTAGCGGGGGGGCGCACAGATACGCAGTATTTT.

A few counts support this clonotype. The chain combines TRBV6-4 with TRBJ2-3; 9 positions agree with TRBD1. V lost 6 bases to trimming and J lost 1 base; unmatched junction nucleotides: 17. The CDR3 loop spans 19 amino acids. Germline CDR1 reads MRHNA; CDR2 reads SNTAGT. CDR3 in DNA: TGTGCCAGCAGAACGCAACCGGGACAGGGCTTTTACGGCACAGATACGCAGTATTTT. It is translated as CASRTQPGQGFYGTDTQYF.

The CDR3: CASSWATGADTQYF. CDR3 nucleotide sequence: TGCGCCAGCAGCTGGGCCACCGGGGCAGATACGCAGTATTTT. V gene TRBV5-1 combines with J gene TRBJ2-3, with D perhaps TRBD2 (5 bases). CDR1 SGHRS and CDR2 YFSETQ come from the germline V gene. Trimming left V 3 bases short and J 4 bases short, with 12 bases between. The length of the CDR3 is 14 residues.

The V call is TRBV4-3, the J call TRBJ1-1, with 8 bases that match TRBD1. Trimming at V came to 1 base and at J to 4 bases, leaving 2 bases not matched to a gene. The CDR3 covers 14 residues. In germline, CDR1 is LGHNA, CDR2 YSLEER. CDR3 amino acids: CASSQADRVTEAFF. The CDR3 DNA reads TGCGCCAGCAGCCAAGCGGACAGGGTCACTGAAGCTTTCTTT.

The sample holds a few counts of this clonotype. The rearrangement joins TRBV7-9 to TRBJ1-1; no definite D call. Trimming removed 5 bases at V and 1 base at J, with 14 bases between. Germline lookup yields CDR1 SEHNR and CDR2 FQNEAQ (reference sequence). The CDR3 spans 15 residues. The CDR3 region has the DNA TGTGCCAGCAGCCCGCCGGGTCTTCCGAACACTGAAGCTTTCTTT. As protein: CASSPPGLPNTEAFF.

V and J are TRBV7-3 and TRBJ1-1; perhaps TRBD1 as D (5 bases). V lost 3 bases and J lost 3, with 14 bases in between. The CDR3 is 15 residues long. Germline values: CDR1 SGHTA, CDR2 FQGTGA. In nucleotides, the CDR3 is TGTGCCAGCAGCTTGGCCCGGGGGGGAGACACTGAAGCTTTCTTT. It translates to CASSLARGGDTEAFF.

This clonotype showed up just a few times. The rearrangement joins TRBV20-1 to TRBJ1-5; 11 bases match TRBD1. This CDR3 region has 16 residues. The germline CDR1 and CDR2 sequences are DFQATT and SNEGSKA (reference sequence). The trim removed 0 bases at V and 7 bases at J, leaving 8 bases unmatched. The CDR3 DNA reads TGCAGTGCTAGAGATTTTGGGACAGGGGGACGGCAGCCCCAGCATTTT. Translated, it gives CSARDFGTGGRQPQHF.

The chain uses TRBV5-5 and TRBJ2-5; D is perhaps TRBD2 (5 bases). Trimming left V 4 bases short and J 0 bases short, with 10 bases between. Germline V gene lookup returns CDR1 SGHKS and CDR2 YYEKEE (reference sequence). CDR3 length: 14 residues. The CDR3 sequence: CASSPSGYQETQYF. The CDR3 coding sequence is TGTGCCAGCAGCCCATCGGGGTACCAAGAGACCCAGTACTTC.

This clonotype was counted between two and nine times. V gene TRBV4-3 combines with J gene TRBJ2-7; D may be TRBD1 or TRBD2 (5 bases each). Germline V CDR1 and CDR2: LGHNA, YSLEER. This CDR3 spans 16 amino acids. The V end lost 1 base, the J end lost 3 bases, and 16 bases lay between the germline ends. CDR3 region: CASSQATGPRLYEQYF. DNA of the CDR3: TGCGCCAGCAGCCAAGCTACGGGACCGAGACTCTACGAGCAGTACTTC.

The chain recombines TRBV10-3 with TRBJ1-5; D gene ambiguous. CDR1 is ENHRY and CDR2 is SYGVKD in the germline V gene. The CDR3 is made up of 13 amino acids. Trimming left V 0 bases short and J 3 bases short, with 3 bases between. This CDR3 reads CAISESNNQPQHF. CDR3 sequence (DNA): TGTGCCATCAGTGAGTCAAACAATCAGCCCCAGCATTTT.

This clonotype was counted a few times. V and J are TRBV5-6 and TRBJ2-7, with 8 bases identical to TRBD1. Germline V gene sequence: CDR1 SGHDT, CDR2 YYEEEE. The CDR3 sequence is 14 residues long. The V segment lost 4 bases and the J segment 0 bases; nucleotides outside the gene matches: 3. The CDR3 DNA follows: TGTGCCAGCAGCGTGGGACAGGCCTCCTACGAGCAGTACTTC. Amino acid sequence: CASSVGQASYEQYF.